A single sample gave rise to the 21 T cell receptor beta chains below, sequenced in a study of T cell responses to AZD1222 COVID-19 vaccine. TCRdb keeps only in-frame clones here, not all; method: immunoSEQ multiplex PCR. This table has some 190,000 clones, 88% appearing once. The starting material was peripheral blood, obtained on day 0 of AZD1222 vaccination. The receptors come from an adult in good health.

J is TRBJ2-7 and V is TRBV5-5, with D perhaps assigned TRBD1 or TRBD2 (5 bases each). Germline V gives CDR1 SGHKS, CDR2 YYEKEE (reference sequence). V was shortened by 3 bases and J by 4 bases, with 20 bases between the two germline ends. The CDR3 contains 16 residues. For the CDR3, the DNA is TGTGCCAGCAGCTCGGGACGTGAGAAAGGATTTTACGAGCAGTACTTC. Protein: CASSSGREKGFYEQYF.

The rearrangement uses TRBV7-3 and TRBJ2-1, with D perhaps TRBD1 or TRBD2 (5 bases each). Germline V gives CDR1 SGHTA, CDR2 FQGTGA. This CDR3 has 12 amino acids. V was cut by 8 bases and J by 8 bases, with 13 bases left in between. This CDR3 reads CASGASFHEQFF. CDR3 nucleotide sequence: TGTGCCAGCGGGGCTAGCTTCCATGAGCAGTTCTTC.

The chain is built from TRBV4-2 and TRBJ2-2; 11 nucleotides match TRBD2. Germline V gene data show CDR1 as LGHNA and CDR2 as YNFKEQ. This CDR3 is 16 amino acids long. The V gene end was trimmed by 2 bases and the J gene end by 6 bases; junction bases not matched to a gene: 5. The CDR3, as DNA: TGTGCCAGCAGCCAAATAGCGGGGGGGCCCTCCGGGGAGCTGTTTTTT. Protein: CASSQIAGGPSGELFF.

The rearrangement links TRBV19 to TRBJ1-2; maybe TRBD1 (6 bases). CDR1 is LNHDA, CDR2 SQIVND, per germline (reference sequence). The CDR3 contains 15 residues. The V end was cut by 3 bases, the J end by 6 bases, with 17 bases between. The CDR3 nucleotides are TGTGCCAGTAGTATTTCCCAACAGGGTCGCGATGGCTACACCTTC. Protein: CASSISQQGRDGYTF.

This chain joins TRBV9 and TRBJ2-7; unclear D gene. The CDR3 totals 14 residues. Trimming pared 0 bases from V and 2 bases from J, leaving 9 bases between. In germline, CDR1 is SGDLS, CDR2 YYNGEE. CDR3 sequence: CASSVGAQTYEQYF. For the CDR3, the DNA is TGTGCCAGCAGCGTAGGGGCCCAAACCTACGAGCAGTACTTC.

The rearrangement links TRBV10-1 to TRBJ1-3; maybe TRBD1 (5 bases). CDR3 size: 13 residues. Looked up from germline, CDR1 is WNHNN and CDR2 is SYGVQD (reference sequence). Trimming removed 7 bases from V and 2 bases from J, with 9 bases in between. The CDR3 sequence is CASKKGTGNTIYF. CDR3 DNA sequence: TGCGCCAGCAAAAAGGGGACTGGAAACACCATATATTTT.

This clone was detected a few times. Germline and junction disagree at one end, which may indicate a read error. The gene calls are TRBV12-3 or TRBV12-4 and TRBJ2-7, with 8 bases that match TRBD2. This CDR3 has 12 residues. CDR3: CASSLDGRAFDF. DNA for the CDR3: TGTGCCAGCAGTTTAGACGGGAGGGCGTTCGACTTC.

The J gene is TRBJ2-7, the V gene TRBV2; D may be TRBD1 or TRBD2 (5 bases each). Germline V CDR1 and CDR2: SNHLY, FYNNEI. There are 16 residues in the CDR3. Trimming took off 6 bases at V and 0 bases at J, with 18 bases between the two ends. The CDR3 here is CASRGDQGLVSYEQYF. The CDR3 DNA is TGTGCCAGCAGAGGGGACCAGGGTTTAGTCTCCTACGAGCAGTACTTC.

CDR3 sequence reads: CASSHGGGPYEQYF. The CDR3 nucleotides are TGTGCCAGCAGCCACGGCGGGGGACCCTACGAGCAGTACTTC. V gene TRBV3-1 (or the pseudogene TRBV3-2) combines with J gene TRBJ2-7, with TRBD2 matching 7 bases. The CDR3 is 14 amino acids. Germline CDR1 and CDR2: LGHDT and YNNKEL (reference sequence). Trimming took 3 bases from V and 2 from J; bases not matched to a gene: 4.

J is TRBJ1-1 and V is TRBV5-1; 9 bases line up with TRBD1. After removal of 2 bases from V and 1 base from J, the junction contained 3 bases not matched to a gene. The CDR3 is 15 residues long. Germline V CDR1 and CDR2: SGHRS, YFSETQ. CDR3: CASSLPGQGNTEAFF. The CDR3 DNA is TGCGCCAGCAGCTTACCGGGACAGGGGAACACTGAAGCTTTCTTT.

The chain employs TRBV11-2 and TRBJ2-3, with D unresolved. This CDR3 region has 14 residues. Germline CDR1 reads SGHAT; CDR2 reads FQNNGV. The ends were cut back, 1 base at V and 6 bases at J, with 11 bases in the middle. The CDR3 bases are TGTGCCAGCAGCTTAGTCCTATGGGCTGATACGCAGTATTTT. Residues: CASSLVLWADTQYF. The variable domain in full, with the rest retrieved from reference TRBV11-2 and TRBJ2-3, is EAGVAQSPRYKIIEKRQSVAFWCNPISGHATLYWYQQILGQGPKLLIQFQNNGVVDDSQLPKDRFSAERLKGVDSTLKIQPAKLEDSAVYLCASSLVLWADTQYFGPGTRLTVL.

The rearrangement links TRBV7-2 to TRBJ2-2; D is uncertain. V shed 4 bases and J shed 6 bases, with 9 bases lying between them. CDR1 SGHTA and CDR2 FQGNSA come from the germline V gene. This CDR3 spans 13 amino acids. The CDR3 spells CASSSLRSGELFF. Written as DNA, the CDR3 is TGTGCCAGCAGCTCTCTAAGGTCCGGGGAGCTGTTTTTT. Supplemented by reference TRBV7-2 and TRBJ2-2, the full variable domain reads GAGVSQSPSNKVTEKGKDVELRCDPISGHTALYWYRQSLGQGLEFLIYFQGNSAPDKSGLPSDRFSAERTGGSVSTLTIQRTQQEDSAVYLCASSSLRSGELFFGEGSRLTVL.

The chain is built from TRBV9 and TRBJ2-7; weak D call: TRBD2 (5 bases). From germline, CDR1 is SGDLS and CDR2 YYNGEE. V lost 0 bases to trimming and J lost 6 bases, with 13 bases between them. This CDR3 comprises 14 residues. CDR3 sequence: CASSVAVSAGEQYF. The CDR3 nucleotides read TGTGCCAGCAGCGTAGCTGTTTCCGCGGGCGAGCAGTACTTC.

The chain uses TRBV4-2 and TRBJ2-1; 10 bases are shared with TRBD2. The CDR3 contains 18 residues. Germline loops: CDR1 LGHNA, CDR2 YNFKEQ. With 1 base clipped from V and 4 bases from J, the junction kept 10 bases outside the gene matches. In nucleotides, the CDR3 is TGTGCCAGCAGCCAAGCGGCGCTAGCGGGGGACTTTTACAATGAGCAGTTCTTC. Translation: CASSQAALAGDFYNEQFF.

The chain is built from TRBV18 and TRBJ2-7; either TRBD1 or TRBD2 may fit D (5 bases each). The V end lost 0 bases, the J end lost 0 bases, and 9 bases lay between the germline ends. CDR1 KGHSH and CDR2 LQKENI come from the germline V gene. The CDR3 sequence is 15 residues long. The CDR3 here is CASSPPAGSSYEQYF. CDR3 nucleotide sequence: TGTGCCAGCTCACCACCGGCAGGGAGCTCCTACGAGCAGTACTTC.

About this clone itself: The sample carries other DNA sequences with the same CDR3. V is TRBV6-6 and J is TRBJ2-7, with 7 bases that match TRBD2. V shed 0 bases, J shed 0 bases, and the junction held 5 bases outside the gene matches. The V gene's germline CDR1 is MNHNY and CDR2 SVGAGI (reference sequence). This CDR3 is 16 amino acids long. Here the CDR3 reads CASSYSGGVSSYEQYF. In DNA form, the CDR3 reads TGTGCCAGCAGTTACTCGGGGGGGGTGAGCTCCTACGAGCAGTACTTC.

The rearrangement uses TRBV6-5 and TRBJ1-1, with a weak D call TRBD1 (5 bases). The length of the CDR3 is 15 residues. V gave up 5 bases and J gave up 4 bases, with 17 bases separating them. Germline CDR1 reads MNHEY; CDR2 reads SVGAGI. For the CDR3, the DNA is TGTGCCAGCAGTCTCCGGGGCCCCGTTGGCACTGAAGCTTTCTTT. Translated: CASSLRGPVGTEAFF.

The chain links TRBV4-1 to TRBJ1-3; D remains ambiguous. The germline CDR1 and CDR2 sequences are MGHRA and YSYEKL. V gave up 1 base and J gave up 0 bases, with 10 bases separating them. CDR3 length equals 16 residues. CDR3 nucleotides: TGCGCCAGCAGCCAAGGTGTAGAACGCTCTGGAAACACCATATATTTT. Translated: CASSQGVERSGNTIYF.

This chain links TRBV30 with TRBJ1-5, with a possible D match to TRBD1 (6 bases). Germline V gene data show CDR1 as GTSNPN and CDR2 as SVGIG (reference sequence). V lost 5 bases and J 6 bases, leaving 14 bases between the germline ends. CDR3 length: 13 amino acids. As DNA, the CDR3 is TGTGCCTGGTCGGGGGGGCCGGTTCAGCCCCAGCATTTT. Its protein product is CAWSGGPVQPQHF.

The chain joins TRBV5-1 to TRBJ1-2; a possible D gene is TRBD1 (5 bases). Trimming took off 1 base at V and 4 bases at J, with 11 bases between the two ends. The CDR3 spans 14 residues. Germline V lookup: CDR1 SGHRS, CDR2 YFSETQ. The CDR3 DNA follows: TGCGCCAGCAGCTTGCAGGGCAGCGCCTATGGCTACACCTTC. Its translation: CASSLQGSAYGYTF.

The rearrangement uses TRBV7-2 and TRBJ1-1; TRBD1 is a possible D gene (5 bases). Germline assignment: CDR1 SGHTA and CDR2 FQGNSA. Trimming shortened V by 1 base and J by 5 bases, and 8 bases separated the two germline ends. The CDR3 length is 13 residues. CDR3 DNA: TGTGCCAGCAGCTTAGGGGGGAGGACTGAAGCTTTCTTT. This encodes CASSLGGRTEAFF.